This is a list of T cell receptor beta chains from one sample in a study of blood T cell repertoires in COVID-19. The method was immunoSEQ multiplex PCR; TCRdb's version includes in-frame clones alone and lacks a portion of them. The sample contains 200,000 to 250,000 clones, approximately 83% of which appear only once. The sequencing input was PBMCs or T cells enriched from blood (not recorded which). Every receptor here comes from a woman in her thirties or forties who had been exposed to COVID-19. Both conserved end residues are part of each CDR3. The D gene is left open where the match is weak. Expanded clones are given a class, and other clones once, few, many or no size at all.

D,J,size,V,CDR3,DNA
.,TRBJ1-5,.,TRBV28,CASSSPSGIQPQHF,TGTGCCAGCAGTTCCCCCTCAGGGATTCAGCCCCAGCATTTT
.,TRBJ1-2,.,TRBV19,CASSSDIDYGYTF,TGTGCCAGTAGTTCGGACATAGACTATGGCTACACCTTC
.,TRBJ1-2,.,TRBV14,CASSQTPARERYGYTF,TGTGCCAGCAGCCAGACTCCGGCCAGGGAACGTTATGGCTACACCTTC
.,TRBJ1-2,.,TRBV12-3/TRBV12-4,CASSLRGRHTF,TGTGCCAGCAGTTTAAGAGGGAGGCACACCTTC
.,TRBJ2-1,.,TRBV7-9,CASSLDLGGYNEQFF,TGTGCCAGCAGCTTAGACCTCGGAGGGTACAATGAGCAGTTCTTC
.,TRBJ2-3,.,TRBV5-1,CASSYGQSDTQYF,TGCGCCAGCAGCTACGGACAGAGCGATACGCAGTATTTT
TRBD1,TRBJ2-7,.,TRBV7-9,CASSPGQGEYEQYF,TGTGCCAGCAGCCCCGGACAGGGAGAATACGAGCAGTACTTC
.,TRBJ1-3,.,TRBV18,CASSPQAISGNTIYF,TGTGCCAGCTCACCTCAGGCGATCTCTGGAAACACCATATATTTT
.,TRBJ1-4,once,TRBV30,CAWTVLYEKLFF,TGTGCCTGGACAGTCCTTTATGAAAAACTGTTTTTT
TRBD1,TRBJ1-2,.,TRBV25-1,CASSESGQGAFRYTF,TGTGCCAGCAGTGAATCGGGACAGGGGGCCTTCCGCTACACCTTC
TRBD1,TRBJ1-3,.,TRBV14,CASSPRDRVLWSGNTIYF,TGTGCCAGCAGCCCCCGGGACAGGGTGCTTTGGTCTGGAAACACCATATATTTT
.,TRBJ1-1,few,TRBV7-3,CASSLVWGGGTEAFF,TGTGCCAGCAGCCTCGTTTGGGGAGGGGGGACTGAAGCTTTCTTT
TRBD2,TRBJ2-1,.,TRBV7-2,CASSLLAGGPSEQFF,TGTGCCAGCAGCTTACTAGCGGGGGGGCCGAGTGAGCAGTTCTTC
.,TRBJ1-1,.,TRBV7-2,CASSFGAGNTEAFF,TGTGCCAGCAGCTTTGGGGCAGGGAACACTGAAGCTTTCTTT
TRBD1,TRBJ1-2,once,TRBV7-9,CASSLGQGPYTF,TGTGCCAGCAGCCTAGGACAGGGACCCTACACCTTC
.,TRBJ2-3,.,TRBV11-2,CASSLRATDTQYF,TGTGCCAGCAGCCTGCGGGCGACAGATACGCAGTATTTT
.,TRBJ2-2,.,TRBV4-1,CASSPTPTGLRAGELFF,TGCGCCAGCAGCCCTACCCCCACGGGACTCCGTGCCGGGGAGCTGTTTTTT
.,TRBJ1-2,.,TRBV19,CASSTGLYYGYTF,TGTGCCAGTAGTACCGGACTGTACTATGGCTACACCTTC
TRBD1,TRBJ1-2,.,TRBV11-1,CASSPGTATYGYTF,TGTGCCAGCAGCCCGGGGACAGCTACCTATGGCTACACCTTC
.,TRBJ1-1,.,TRBV21-1,CASSNLVRGCDTEAFF,TGTGCCAGCAGCAACCTTGTGCGGGGATGTGACACTGAAGCTTTCTTT
.,TRBJ1-2,.,TRBV29-1,CSVEQGGYGYTF,TGCAGCGTTGAACAGGGAGGGTATGGCTACACCTTC
.,TRBJ2-3,.,TRBV11-3,CASSPTVGTDTQYF,TGTGCCAGCAGCCCTACGGTGGGCACAGATACGCAGTATTTT
TRBD1,TRBJ2-3,.,TRBV9,CASSPRTGGNADTQYF,TGTGCCAGCAGCCCTCGGACAGGGGGCAACGCAGATACGCAGTATTTT
.,TRBJ1-6,.,TRBV30,CAWSVLERGDSPLHF,TGTGCCTGGAGTGTTCTAGAGCGAGGAGATTCACCCCTCCACTTT
.,TRBJ2-7,once,TRBV20-1,CSASRPGGTNEQYF,TGCAGTGCCAGTCGGCCAGGAGGTACTAACGAGCAGTACTTC
TRBD2,TRBJ2-1,.,TRBV11-2,CASSPASGGYSEQFF,TGTGCCAGCAGCCCGGCTAGCGGGGGTTACAGTGAGCAGTTCTTC
.,TRBJ2-7,.,TRBV6-1,CASSEFRPDEQYF,TGTGCCAGCAGTGAATTCCGCCCGGACGAGCAGTACTTC
.,TRBJ2-2,once,TRBV5-1,CASSSPHTGELFF,TGCGCCAGCAGCTCCCCTCACACCGGGGAGCTGTTTTTT
.,TRBJ1-1,.,TRBV29-1,CSVEGQASTEAFF,TGCAGCGTTGAAGGGCAGGCTTCCACTGAAGCTTTCTTT
.,TRBJ2-7,few,TRBV6-6,CASSVAGEQYF,TGTGCCAGCAGTGTTGCGGGAGAGCAGTACTTC
TRBD2,TRBJ2-7,once,TRBV6-2/TRBV6-3,CASSYSTSGGIYEQYF,TGTGCCAGCAGTTACTCGACTAGCGGGGGGATCTACGAGCAGTACTTC
.,TRBJ1-1,.,TRBV15,CATSRDHSNTEAFF,TGTGCCACCAGCAGAGACCACTCGAACACTGAAGCTTTCTTT
TRBD1,TRBJ1-1,.,TRBV7-2,CASSLDRGRTEAFF,TGTGCCAGCAGCTTGGACAGGGGACGGACTGAAGCTTTCTTT
.,TRBJ1-1,few,TRBV5-1,CASSWSPGDTEAFF,TGCGCCAGCAGCTGGAGCCCGGGGGACACTGAAGCTTTCTTT
TRBD2,TRBJ2-1,.,TRBV11-2,CASSWRGGAYNEQFF,TGTGCCAGCAGCTGGCGCGGGGGGGCCTACAATGAGCAGTTCTTC
.,TRBJ2-4,.,TRBV3-1/TRBV3-2,CASSHRGAKNIQYF,TGTGCCAGCAGCCACAGGGGAGCCAAAAACATTCAGTACTTC
TRBD1,TRBJ2-1,.,TRBV7-6,CASSSTGGGRDEQFF,TGTGCCAGCAGCTCGACAGGGGGGGGACGCGATGAGCAGTTCTTC
.,TRBJ1-6,.,TRBV30,CAWRGAPNNSPLHF,TGTGCCTGGAGAGGGGCCCCAAATAATTCACCCCTCCACTTT
.,TRBJ1-5,few,TRBV6-5,CASSPSGQPQHF,TGTGCCAGCAGTCCATCAGGCCAGCCCCAGCATTTT
.,TRBJ1-1,.,TRBV24-1,CATSDQGYTEAFF,TGTGCCACCAGTGACCAGGGTTACACTGAAGCTTTCTTT
.,TRBJ1-1,.,TRBV10-3,CAISGQRDRTEAFF,TGTGCCATCAGTGGACAGCGGGATAGGACTGAAGCTTTCTTT
.,TRBJ1-5,.,TRBV19,CASSTGTRSNQPQHF,TGTGCCAGTAGTACGGGAACCAGGAGCAATCAGCCCCAGCATTTT
TRBD1,TRBJ1-2,few,TRBV6-5,CASSYSGQGRYGYTF,TGTGCCAGCAGTTACTCTGGACAGGGCCGGTATGGCTACACCTTC
TRBD2,TRBJ2-1,.,TRBV15,CATSLAGGHSSYNEQFF,TGTGCCACCAGCCTAGCGGGGGGGCACAGCTCCTACAATGAGCAGTTCTTC
.,TRBJ2-1,few,TRBV5-4,CASSANNEQFF,TGTGCCAGCAGCGCGAACAATGAGCAGTTCTTC
TRBD1,TRBJ1-1,.,TRBV6-5,CASSRDRIRNTEAFF,TGTGCCAGCAGTAGGGACAGAATAAGGAACACTGAAGCTTTCTTT
.,TRBJ1-2,.,TRBV19,CASSMDLQERYGYTF,TGTGCCAGTAGTATGGACCTACAGGAACGCTATGGCTACACCTTC
TRBD2,TRBJ2-3,.,TRBV4-3,CASSQGGGSSDTQYF,TGCGCCAGCAGCCAAGGCGGGGGTAGCTCGGATACGCAGTATTTT
.,TRBJ2-2,once,TRBV3-1/TRBV3-2,CASSQEGAGELFF,TGTGCCAGCAGCCAAGAAGGGGCCGGGGAGCTGTTTTTT
TRBD2,TRBJ2-5,.,TRBV7-2,CASSPHAGEETQYF,TGTGCCAGCAGTCCCCATGCGGGGGAAGAGACCCAGTACTTC
.,TRBJ2-1,.,TRBV27,CASRLTANNEQFF,TGTGCCAGCAGGCTCACAGCAAACAATGAGCAGTTCTTC
.,TRBJ1-3,.,TRBV18,CASSPGQSDTIYF,TGTGCCAGCTCACCAGGACAGAGCGACACCATATATTTT
.,TRBJ1-6,.,TRBV5-1,CASSMGALNNSPLHF,TGCGCCAGCAGCATGGGGGCACTCAATAATTCACCCCTCCACTTT
.,TRBJ2-3,.,TRBV19,CASSISVSNTQYF,TGTGCCAGTAGTATCTCGGTTTCCAATACGCAGTATTTT
TRBD1,TRBJ1-6,.,TRBV27,CASHGQGDSPLHF,TGTGCCAGCCACGGACAGGGGGATTCACCCCTCCACTTT
TRBD2,TRBJ2-3,.,TRBV3-1/TRBV3-2,CASSQDGWAGLVEDTQYF,TGTGCCAGCAGCCAGGATGGGTGGGCGGGACTAGTGGAAGATACGCAGTATTTT
TRBD1,TRBJ2-7,.,TRBV5-1,CASSLGDRERKQYF,TGCGCCAGCAGCTTGGGGGACAGGGAAAGAAAACAGTACTTC
TRBD1,TRBJ1-5,.,TRBV4-2,CASSNRGNQPQHF,TGTGCCAGCAGCAACAGGGGAAATCAGCCCCAGCATTTT